This TCR beta chain was identified during a study of T cell responses to AZD1222 COVID-19 vaccine. Profiled with immunoSEQ multiplex PCR; TCRdb holds only in-frame clones, not every one. Found here are some 150,000 clones, approximately 90% of them singletons; the top ten hold roughly 3.3%. From germline, CDR1 is MNHEY and CDR2 SVGAGI. V was trimmed by 4 bases and J by 2 bases, leaving 11 bases between them. The CDR3 is 14 amino acids. General study findings and limits: Spike-specific TCRs gained breadth and depth after people received two AZD1222 doses.

Comment on this clone: Antigen specificity is unknown.

The sequence was obtained from an adult who received the AZD1222 COVID-19 vaccine. The sample in question was peripheral blood, obtained 28 days after the second AZD1222 dose. The rearrangement joins TRBV6-5 to TRBJ2-5; D is unresolved. The CDR3 nucleotides are TGTGCCAGCAGTTGGAACCCTGGACAAGAGACCCAGTACTTC. Residues: CASSWNPGQETQYF.